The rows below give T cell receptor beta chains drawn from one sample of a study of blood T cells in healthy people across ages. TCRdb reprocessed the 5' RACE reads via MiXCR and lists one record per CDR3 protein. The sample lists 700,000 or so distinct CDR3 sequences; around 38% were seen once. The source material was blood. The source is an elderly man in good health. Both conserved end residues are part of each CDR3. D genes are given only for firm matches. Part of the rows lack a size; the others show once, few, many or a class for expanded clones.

DNA: TGTGCCAGCAGCTCCCCCGGGATAGCCAGGGAGACCCAGTTCTTC; CDR3: CASSSPGIARETQFF; J: TRBJ2-1; length: 15; V: TRBV5-6; size: .; D: .
DNA: TGTGCCACCAGTGAACCTAGCGGGAGGTTCGGGACAGATACGCAGTATTTT; CDR3: CATSEPSGRFGTDTQYF; J: TRBJ2-3; length: 17; V: TRBV24-1; size: .; D: TRBD2
DNA: TGTGCCAGCAGTGAAGTAATGACAGGGGGTACCGGGGAGCTGTTTTTT; CDR3: CASSEVMTGGTGELFF; J: TRBJ2-2; length: 16; V: TRBV6-1; size: .; D: TRBD1
DNA: TGCAGTGCTAGATCCGACAGTGCCTTGTATGGCTACACCTTC; CDR3: CSARSDSALYGYTF; J: TRBJ1-2; length: 14; V: TRBV20-1; size: .; D: .
DNA: TGTGCCAGCAGATTATGGACAGGGGGGGGTGACGATACGCAGTATTTT; CDR3: CASRLWTGGGDDTQYF; J: TRBJ2-3; length: 16; V: TRBV6-1; size: .; D: TRBD1
DNA: TGTGCCAGCAGACGGGTCTATCTGGAGACCCAGTACTTC; CDR3: CASRRVYLETQYF; J: TRBJ2-5; length: 13; V: TRBV6-5; size: few; D: .
DNA: TGTGCCAGCAGCCAAGACTCGGGGGGGGCGGCCTACAATGAGCAGTTCTTC; CDR3: CASSQDSGGAAYNEQFF; J: TRBJ2-1; length: 17; V: TRBV3-1; size: .; D: TRBD2
DNA: TGTGCCAGCAGTACGCGGGACAGGGGGATCAACGAGCAGTACTTC; CDR3: CASSTRDRGINEQYF; J: TRBJ2-7; length: 15; V: TRBV25-1; size: many; D: TRBD1
DNA: TGCAGTGCTAGAGCCTCGGGGGGAGCGGGGGGATTTAGCTCCTACAATGAGCAGTTCTTC; CDR3: CSARASGGAGGFSSYNEQFF; J: TRBJ2-1; length: 20; V: TRBV20-1; size: few; D: TRBD2
DNA: TGCGCCAGCAGCCAAGAAAGTGAAAAACTGTTTTTT; CDR3: CASSQESEKLFF; J: TRBJ1-4; length: 12; V: TRBV4-1; size: .; D: .
DNA: TGTGCCAGCAGCTTATTTCCAGGAGGGGAGGAGGCCATTCAGTACTTC; CDR3: CASSLFPGGEEAIQYF; J: TRBJ2-4; length: 16; V: TRBV7-2; size: .; D: .
DNA: TGTGCCAGCAGCATCGGACAGAGCTCCTACAATGAGCAGTACTTC; CDR3: CASSIGQSSYNEQYF; J: TRBJ2-7; length: 15; V: TRBV9; size: .; D: .
DNA: TGCGCCAGCAGCTTGGAACTGACGGGACAGGGGCGTTACAATGAGCAGTTCTTC; CDR3: CASSLELTGQGRYNEQFF; J: TRBJ2-1; length: 18; V: TRBV5-1; size: few; D: TRBD1
DNA: TGTGCCAGCTCGTTCGTTCGCGGGAGGCCCCAAGAGACCCAGTACTTC; CDR3: CASSFVRGRPQETQYF; J: TRBJ2-5; length: 16; V: TRBV6-2/TRBV6-3; size: few; D: TRBD2
DNA: TGCAGTGCTAGGTGGGACAGGGGGCGCACCGGGGAGCTGTTTTTT; CDR3: CSARWDRGRTGELFF; J: TRBJ2-2; length: 15; V: TRBV20-1; size: .; D: TRBD1
DNA: TGTGCCAGCAGCCAAGTAGAGAGAGATAATGAAAAACTGTTTTTT; CDR3: CASSQVERDNEKLFF; J: TRBJ1-4; length: 15; V: TRBV4-2; size: .; D: .
DNA: TGTGCCAGCAGCGTAGAAGCGGGAATGGCCAAAAACATTCAGTACTTC; CDR3: CASSVEAGMAKNIQYF; J: TRBJ2-4; length: 16; V: TRBV9; size: few; D: TRBD2
DNA: TGTGCCTGGAGTGGGACAGGGACCCCCAATGAGCAGTTCTTC; CDR3: CAWSGTGTPNEQFF; J: TRBJ2-1; length: 14; V: TRBV30; size: .; D: TRBD1
DNA: TGTGCCAGCAGTCTCGGACTAGCGAGACCCTACGAGCAGTACTTC; CDR3: CASSLGLARPYEQYF; J: TRBJ2-7; length: 15; V: TRBV28; size: .; D: TRBD2
DNA: TGTGCCAGCAGCAAACAGGGTTTCGGGGAGCTGTTTTTT; CDR3: CASSKQGFGELFF; J: TRBJ2-2; length: 13; V: TRBV7-2; size: .; D: .
DNA: TGTGCCAGTAGACCCGGGACGTCAAACACTGAAGCTTTCTTT; CDR3: CASRPGTSNTEAFF; J: TRBJ1-1; length: 14; V: TRBV19; size: .; D: .
DNA: TGCAGTGCTAGAGGTGTCGGCGGAGTGGAGACCCAGTACTTC; CDR3: CSARGVGGVETQYF; J: TRBJ2-5; length: 14; V: TRBV20-1; size: .; D: .
DNA: TGTGCCAGCAGCCAAGCGGGGGCGCGGACAGATACGCAGTATTTT; CDR3: CASSQAGARTDTQYF; J: TRBJ2-3; length: 15; V: TRBV14; size: .; D: .
DNA: TGTGCCAGCAGCTTGGTCGGGACAGGTGAAGGATACGGCCCCAAAAACATTCAGTACTTC; CDR3: CASSLVGTGEGYGPKNIQYF; J: TRBJ2-4; length: 20; V: TRBV7-2; size: .; D: TRBD1
DNA: TGTGCCAGCAGCCTTCTGGACGGACGTAATGAAAAACTGTTTTTT; CDR3: CASSLLDGRNEKLFF; J: TRBJ1-4; length: 15; V: TRBV5-5; size: .; D: .
DNA: TGTGCCAGCAGCAGGGACCTCAAAGGGTACAATGAGCAGTTCTTC; CDR3: CASSRDLKGYNEQFF; J: TRBJ2-1; length: 15; V: TRBV5-4; size: few; D: .
DNA: TGTGCCAGCAGCGGAGCTGGAGGGCGCTCCAATGAGCAGTACTTC; CDR3: CASSGAGGRSNEQYF; J: TRBJ2-5; length: 15; V: TRBV9; size: .; D: .
DNA: TGCAGTGCTACAGCCTACGGGGCTACGAATTCACCCCTCCACTTT; CDR3: CSATAYGATNSPLHF; J: TRBJ1-6; length: 15; V: TRBV20-1; size: .; D: .
DNA: TGTGCCAGCAGCTCTACCGGACAGGGGCTTGGGACTCAGCATTTT; CDR3: CASSSTGQGLGTQHF; J: TRBJ1-5; length: 15; V: TRBV28; size: .; D: TRBD1
DNA: TGTGCCAGCAGTTACTGGGATGGCTACACCTTC; CDR3: CASSYWDGYTF; J: TRBJ1-2; length: 11; V: TRBV6-2/TRBV6-3; size: .; D: .
DNA: TGTGCCAGCAGTTACTCGATTGGGACAGGGCCCTCTGGGGCCAACGTCCTGACTTTC; CDR3: CASSYSIGTGPSGANVLTF; J: TRBJ2-6; length: 19; V: TRBV6-2/TRBV6-3; size: .; D: TRBD1